This TCR beta chain originates from a study of blood T cells in healthy people across ages (dated by TCRdb to 2015 to 2017). In the study overall: Template switching captured roughly one uniquely barcoded TCR beta cDNA molecule per two T cells in model experiments. To avoid experimental bias, donors of different ages were spread randomly across the sequencing lanes. The donors were divided into four age groups: young (average about 16 years), middle-aged (roughly 42), aged (about 56) and long-lived (about 90). The study analyzed two additional independent replicas of 1 million unique cDNA reads from the same blood draw for two donors, one aged 18 to 29 and one aged 80 or older. Age-related changes in TCR beta repertoire diversity were measured in the study by deep sequencing normalized with unique cDNA molecular identifiers. Paper-wide results and their limitations: Estimates of total diversity based on one million sequenced T cells were regarded as lower bounds and as underestimates. A strong correlation was found between observed TCR beta diversity and the percentage of naive T cells measured by flow cytometry. Because donor CMV infection status was unknown, age-related changes in expanded clonotypes were potentially confounded. Compared with the aged group, the long-lived group had more naive CD4+ T cells, fewer expanded clones and increased TCR diversity, suggesting age selection. As age increased, observed TCR beta diversity per million T cells dropped in a roughly linear way, and a significant reduction was already evident by age about 40. Since profiling was done on bulk unsorted PBMCs, naive and antigen-experienced compartments could not be conclusively compared.

As regards this clonotype: It has no known antigen specificity. It has no much larger one-base neighbor in the sample; base qualities were not kept.

Receptor amplification or capture employed 5' RACE. Data came from an Illumina HiSeq 2500. The second PCR ran for roughly 7 to 11 cycles and used a J-beta primer mix along with a sample-barcoded 5' primer. A template-switch 5' adaptor carrying 12 random nucleotides introduced a unique molecular identifier onto each TCR beta cDNA molecule. Each sample yielded at least 2.5 million CDR3-containing paired-end reads. First-strand cDNA synthesis was performed from all RNA using the Mint cDNA synthesis kit, with priming by a TRBC-specific oligonucleotide. After uracil-DNA glycosylase treatment, a first 18-cycle PCR used universal primers M1SS and BC2_uni_R on all cDNA. The published analysis was carried out like this. For normalization, 1 million high-quality reads, each with a distinct molecular identifier, were randomly selected from each sample. Instead of being binned into consensus sequences, reads with shared molecular identifiers were discarded. CDR3 identification, clonotype clustering and error correction used MiTCR with a Q25 quality threshold and the strictest error-elimination algorithm. A nonparametric unseen species model using Euler transformation provided a lower-bound estimate of total TCR beta diversity. TCRdb passed the public sequencing reads through fastp at Q25 and MiXCR, retaining productive beta sequences. Every CDR3 protein is listed once, alongside the most common genes and DNA of its rows. The V and J calls here are based on TCRdb, not the publication. This sample holds hundreds of thousands of distinct CDR3 sequences; around 45% were observed only once. 30% to 40% of the sample belongs to the ten largest clones.

Systemically healthy Caucasian individuals from Russia, 35 to 40 in total and aged about 6 to 100 years, were included as donors. About 10 milliliters of peripheral blood were drawn from each donor into EDTA-treated Vacutainer tubes. Ficoll-Paque density-gradient centrifugation was used to isolate PBMCs, with at least 7 million per sample. Trizol reagent was used to extract total RNA from PBMCs, with at least 6 micrograms per sample. For every donor, flow cytometry on a PBMC aliquot measured the percentage of naive CD45RAhigh/CD27high T cells. Counted from cysteine to phenylalanine, this CDR3 has 18 amino acids. Left in the record is the CDR3 DNA by itself, 54 bases read in frame from the first base. Looking up the germline V gene yields CDR1 LGHNA and CDR2 YSLEER. Trimming removed 1 base from V and 0 bases from J; the gene matches leave 8 bases unexplained.

The V gene is TRBV4-3 and the J gene is TRBJ2-7, and TRBD2 aligns with 11 junction nucleotides. The TCR originated in a woman aged 60-75 years in good health. Sequencing input: blood. The CDR3 in this case is CASSQVLAGEWASYEQYF. The nucleotide sequence is TGCGCCAGCAGCCAAGTACTAGCGGGAGAGTGGGCCTCCTACGAGCAGTACTTC.